The present T cell receptor beta chain was sequenced within a study of T-cell reconstitution after alpha-beta-depleted transplantation in children. Comments on this clonotype: What it binds is unknown.

Between the trimmed V and J ends, which lost 2 bases and 0 bases, there was a span of 20 bases. This CDR3 comprises 18 residues. From germline, CDR1 is MNHEY and CDR2 SVGEGT. Preparation of the TCRbeta library was carried out with unique molecular identifiers. In TCRdb, the PCR reads were re-called with MiXCR into one record per CDR3 protein. The repertoire holds 250,000 to 400,000 distinct CDR3 sequences, 23% seen once, with 10% to 11% in the top ten. General study points: Reports say that about two months after transplant, the alpha-beta T cells came out of several hundred graft clones that had expanded.

The specimen was PBMCs, mostly from graft donor cells, collected 180 days after TCRalphabeta/CD19-depleted stem cell transplant. This clonotype originated in a male patient under 18 who had a stem cell transplant for acute lymphoblastic leukemia, so the T cells may come from the graft donor. The rearrangement joins TRBV6-2 or TRBV6-3 to TRBJ2-7; no clear D. The CDR3 region is CASSYGRTNRFSSYEQYF. The CDR3 region has the DNA TGTGCCAGCAGTTACGGACGAACCAATAGATTTAGCTCCTACGAGCAGTACTTC.